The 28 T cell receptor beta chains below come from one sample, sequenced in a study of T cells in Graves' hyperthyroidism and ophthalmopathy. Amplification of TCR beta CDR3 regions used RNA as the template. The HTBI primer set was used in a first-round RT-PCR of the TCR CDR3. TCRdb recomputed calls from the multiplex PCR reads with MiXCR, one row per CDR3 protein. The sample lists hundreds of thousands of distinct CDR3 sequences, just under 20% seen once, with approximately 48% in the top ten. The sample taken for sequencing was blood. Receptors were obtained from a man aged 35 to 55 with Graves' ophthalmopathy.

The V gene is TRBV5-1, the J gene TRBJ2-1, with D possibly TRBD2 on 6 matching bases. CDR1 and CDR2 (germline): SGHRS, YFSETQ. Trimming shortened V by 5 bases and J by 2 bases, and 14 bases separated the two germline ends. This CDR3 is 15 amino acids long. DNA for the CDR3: TGCGCCAGCAGACGCGGGACCCAAACCTACAATGAGCAGTTCTTC. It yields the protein CASRRGTQTYNEQFF.

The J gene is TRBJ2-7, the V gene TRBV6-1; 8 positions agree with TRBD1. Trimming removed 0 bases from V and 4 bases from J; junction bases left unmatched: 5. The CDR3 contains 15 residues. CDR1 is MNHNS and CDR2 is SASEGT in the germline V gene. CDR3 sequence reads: CASSEAAGGAYEQYF. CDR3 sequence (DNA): TGTGCCAGCAGTGAAGCAGCAGGGGGCGCGTACGAGCAGTACTTC.

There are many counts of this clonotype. Here the CDR3 DNA reads TGTGCCAGCAGTCCCCGGGACAGGGGGGTAGATACGCAGTATTTT. Encoded protein: CASSPRDRGVDTQYF. V is TRBV5-5 and J is TRBJ2-3; 11 bases agree with TRBD1. CDR1 is SGHKS, CDR2 YYEKEE, per germline (reference sequence). J gave up 5 bases and V 5 bases, and 7 bases lay outside the gene matches. The CDR3 extends over 15 amino acids. Full variable domain (remainder filled in from reference TRBV5-5 and TRBJ2-3): DAGVTQSPTHLIKTRGQQVTLRCSPISGHKSVSWYQQVLGQGPQFIFQYYEKEERGRGNFPDRFSARQFPNYSSELNVNALLLGDSALYLCASSPRDRGVDTQYFGPGTRLTVL.

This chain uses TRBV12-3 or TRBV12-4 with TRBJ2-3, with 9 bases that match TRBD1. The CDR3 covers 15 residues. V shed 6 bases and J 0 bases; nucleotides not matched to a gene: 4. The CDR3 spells CASSTTGGSTDTQYF. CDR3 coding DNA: TGTGCCAGCAGCACGACAGGGGGGAGCACAGATACGCAGTATTTT.

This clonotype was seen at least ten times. CDR3 loop: CASSPSTGAGTEAFF. The DNA for the CDR3 is TGTGCCAGCTCACCCTCTACAGGGGCAGGCACTGAAGCTTTCTTT. V and J are TRBV18 and TRBJ1-1, with 7 nucleotides matching TRBD1. CDR1 is KGHSH and CDR2 is LQKENI in the germline V gene. After removal of 3 bases from V and 4 bases from J, the junction contained 8 bases not matched to a gene. This CDR3 contains 15 residues.

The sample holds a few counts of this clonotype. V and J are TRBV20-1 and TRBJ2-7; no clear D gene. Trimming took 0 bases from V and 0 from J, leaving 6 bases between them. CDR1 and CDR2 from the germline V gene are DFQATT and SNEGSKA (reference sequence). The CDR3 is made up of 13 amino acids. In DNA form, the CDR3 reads TGCAGTGCTAGAGACAGGATCTCCTACGAGCAGTACTTC. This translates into CSARDRISYEQYF.

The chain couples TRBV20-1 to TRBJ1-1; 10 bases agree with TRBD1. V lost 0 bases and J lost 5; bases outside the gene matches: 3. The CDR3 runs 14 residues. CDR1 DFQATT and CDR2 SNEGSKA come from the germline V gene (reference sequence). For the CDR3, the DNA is TGCAGTGCTAGAGAATGGACAGGGGGTACTGAAGCTTTCTTT. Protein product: CSAREWTGGTEAFF.

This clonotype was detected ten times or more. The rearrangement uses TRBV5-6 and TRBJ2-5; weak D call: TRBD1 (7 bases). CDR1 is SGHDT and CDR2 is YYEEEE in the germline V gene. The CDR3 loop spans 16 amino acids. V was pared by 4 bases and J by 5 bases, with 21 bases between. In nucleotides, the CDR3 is TGTGCCAGCAGCCCCCCTGGCCAGGGGGGCAGGGAGACCCAGTACTTC. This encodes CASSPPGQGGRETQYF.

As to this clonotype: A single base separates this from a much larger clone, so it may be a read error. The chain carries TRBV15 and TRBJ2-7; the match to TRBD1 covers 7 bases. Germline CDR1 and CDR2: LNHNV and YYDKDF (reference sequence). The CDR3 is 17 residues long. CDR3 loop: CATSPPIGQAASYKQYF. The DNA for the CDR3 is TGTGCCACCAGCCCGCCGATCGGACAGGCGGCTTCCTACAAGCAGTACTTC.

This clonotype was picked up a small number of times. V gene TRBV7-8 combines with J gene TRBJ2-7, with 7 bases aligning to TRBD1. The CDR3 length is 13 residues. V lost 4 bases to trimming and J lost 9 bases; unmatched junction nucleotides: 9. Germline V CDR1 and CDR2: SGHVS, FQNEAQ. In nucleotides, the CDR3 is TGTGCCAGCAGCTCCGACAGGGCGAGGGGGCAGTACTTC. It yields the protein CASSSDRARGQYF.

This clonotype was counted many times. This CDR3 is CASRPLAGVDEQFF. In DNA, the CDR3 is TGTGCCAGCAGGCCACTAGCGGGAGTGGATGAGCAGTTCTTC. The gene calls are TRBV12-3 or TRBV12-4 and TRBJ2-1, with 11 bases fitting TRBD2. J was trimmed by 8 bases and V by 6 bases; bases with no gene match: 6. There are 14 residues in the CDR3.

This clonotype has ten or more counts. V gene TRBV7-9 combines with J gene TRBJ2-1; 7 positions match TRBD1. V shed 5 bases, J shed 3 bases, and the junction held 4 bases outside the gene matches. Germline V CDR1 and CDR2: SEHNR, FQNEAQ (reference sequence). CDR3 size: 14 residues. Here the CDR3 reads CASSAAGGYNEQFF. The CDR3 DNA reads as TGTGCCAGCAGCGCCGCAGGGGGCTACAATGAGCAGTTCTTC.

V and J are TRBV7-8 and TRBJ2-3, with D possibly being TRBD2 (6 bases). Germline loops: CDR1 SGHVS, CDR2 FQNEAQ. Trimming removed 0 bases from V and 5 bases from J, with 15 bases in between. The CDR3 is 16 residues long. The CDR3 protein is CASSLARREVRDTQYF. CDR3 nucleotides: TGTGCCAGCAGCTTAGCGCGGAGGGAAGTCAGAGATACGCAGTATTTT. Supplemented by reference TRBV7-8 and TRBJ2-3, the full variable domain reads GAGVSQSPRYKVAKRGQDVALRCDPISGHVSLFWYQQALGQGPEFLTYFQNEAQLDKSGLPSDRFFAERPEGSVSTLKIQRTQQEDSAVYLCASSLARREVRDTQYFGPGTRLTVL.

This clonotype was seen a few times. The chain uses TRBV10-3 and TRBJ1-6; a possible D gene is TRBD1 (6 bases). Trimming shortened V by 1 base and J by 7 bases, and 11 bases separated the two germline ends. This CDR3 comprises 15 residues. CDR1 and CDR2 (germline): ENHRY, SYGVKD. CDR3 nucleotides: TGTGCCATCAGTGAGTGGACAGACCTAAATTCACCCCTCCACTTT. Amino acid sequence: CAISEWTDLNSPLHF.

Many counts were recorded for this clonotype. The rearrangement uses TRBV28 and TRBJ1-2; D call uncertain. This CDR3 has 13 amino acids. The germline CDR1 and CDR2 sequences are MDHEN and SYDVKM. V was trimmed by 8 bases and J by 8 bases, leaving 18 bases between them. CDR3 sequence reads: CASHTPGVQGYTF. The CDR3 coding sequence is TGTGCCAGCCATACACCAGGCGTTCAGGGCTACACCTTC.

CDR3 nucleotide sequence: TGTGCCAGCAGCTTAGTGTACCGTAGACTAGCGGGAGGGACTCGCGGCACAGATACGCAGTATTTT. Amino acids: CASSLVYRRLAGGTRGTDTQYF. This chain links TRBV13 with TRBJ2-3; 14 bases are a match to TRBD2. V dropped 1 base and J dropped 1; count of bases not matched to a gene: 16. Germline CDR1 reads PRHDT; CDR2 reads FYEKMQ (reference sequence). This CDR3 has 22 amino acids.

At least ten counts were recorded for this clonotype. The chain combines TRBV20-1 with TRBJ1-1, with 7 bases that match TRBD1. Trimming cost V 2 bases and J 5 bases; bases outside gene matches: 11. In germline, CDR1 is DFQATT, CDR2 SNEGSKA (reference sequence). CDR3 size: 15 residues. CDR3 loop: CSARSGTVGRTEAFF. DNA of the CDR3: TGCAGTGCTAGATCGGGGACAGTCGGAAGGACTGAAGCTTTCTTT.

CDR3 sequence: CASGPASGANVLTF. CDR3 nucleotide sequence: TGTGCCAGCGGCCCGGCGTCTGGGGCCAACGTCCTGACTTTC. This rearrangement joins TRBV6-2 or TRBV6-3 to TRBJ2-6, with no clear D. Trimming pared 8 bases from V and 1 base from J, leaving 9 bases between. CDR3 size: 14 residues. CDR1 MNHEY and CDR2 SVGEGT come from the germline V gene.

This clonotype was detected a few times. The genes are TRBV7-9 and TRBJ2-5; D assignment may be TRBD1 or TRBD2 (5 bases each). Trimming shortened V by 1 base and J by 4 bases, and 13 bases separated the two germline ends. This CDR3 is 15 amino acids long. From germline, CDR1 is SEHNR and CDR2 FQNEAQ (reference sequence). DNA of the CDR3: TGTGCCAGCAGCTTAGAGGGACGGTTACTAGAGACCCAGTACTTC. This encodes CASSLEGRLLETQYF.

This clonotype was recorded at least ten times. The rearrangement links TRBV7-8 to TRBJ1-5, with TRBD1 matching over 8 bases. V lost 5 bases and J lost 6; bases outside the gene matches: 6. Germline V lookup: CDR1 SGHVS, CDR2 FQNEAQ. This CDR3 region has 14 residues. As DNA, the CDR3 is TGTGCCAGCAGCGCGGACAGGGAGGGTCAGCCCCAGCATTTT. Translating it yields CASSADREGQPQHF.

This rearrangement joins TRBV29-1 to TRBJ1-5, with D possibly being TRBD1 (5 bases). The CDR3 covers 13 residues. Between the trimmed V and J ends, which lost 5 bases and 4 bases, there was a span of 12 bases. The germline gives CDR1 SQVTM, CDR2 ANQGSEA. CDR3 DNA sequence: TGCAGCGTTTTGGGGGGTGCTAATCAGCCCCAGCATTTT. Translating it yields CSVLGGANQPQHF. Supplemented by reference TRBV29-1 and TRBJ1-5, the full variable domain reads SAVISQKPSRDICQRGTSLTIQCQVDSQVTMMFWYRQQPGQSLTLIATANQGSEATYESGFVIDKFPISRPNLTFSTLTVSNMSPEDSSIYLCSVLGGANQPQHFGDGTRLSIL.

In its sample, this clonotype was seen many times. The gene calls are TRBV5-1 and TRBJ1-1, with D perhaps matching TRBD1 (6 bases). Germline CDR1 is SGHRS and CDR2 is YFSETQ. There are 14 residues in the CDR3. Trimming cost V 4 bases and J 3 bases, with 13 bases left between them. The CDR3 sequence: CASSATQGHTEAFF. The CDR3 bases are TGCGCCAGCAGCGCGACACAGGGCCACACTGAAGCTTTCTTT.

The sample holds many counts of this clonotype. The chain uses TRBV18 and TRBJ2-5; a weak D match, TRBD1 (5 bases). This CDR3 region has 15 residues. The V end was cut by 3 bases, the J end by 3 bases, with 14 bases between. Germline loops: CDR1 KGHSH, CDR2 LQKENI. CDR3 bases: TGTGCCAGCTCACCGCAGGGTGCCCTGAAAGAGACCCAGTACTTC. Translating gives CASSPQGALKETQYF.

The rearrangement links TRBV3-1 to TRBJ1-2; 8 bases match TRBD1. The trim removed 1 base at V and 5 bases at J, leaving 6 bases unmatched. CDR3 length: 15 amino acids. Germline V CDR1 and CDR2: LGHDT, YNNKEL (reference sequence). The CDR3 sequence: CASSQAATGAYGYTF. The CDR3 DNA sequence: TGTGCCAGCAGCCAAGCCGCGACAGGGGCATATGGCTACACCTTC. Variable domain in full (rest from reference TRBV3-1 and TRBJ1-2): DTAVSQTPKYLVTQMGNDKSIKCEQNLGHDTMYWYKQDSKKFLKIMFSYNNKELIINETVPNRFSPKSPDKAHLNLHINSLELGDSAVYFCASSQAATGAYGYTFGSGTRLTVV.

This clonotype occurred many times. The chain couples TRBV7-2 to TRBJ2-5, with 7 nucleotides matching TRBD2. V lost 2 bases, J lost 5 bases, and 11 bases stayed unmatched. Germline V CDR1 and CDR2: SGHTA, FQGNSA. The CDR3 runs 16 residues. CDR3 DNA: TGTGCCAGCAGCTTAAGGCCAGCGGCGGGAGAGGAGACCCAGTACTTC. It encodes CASSLRPAAGEETQYF.

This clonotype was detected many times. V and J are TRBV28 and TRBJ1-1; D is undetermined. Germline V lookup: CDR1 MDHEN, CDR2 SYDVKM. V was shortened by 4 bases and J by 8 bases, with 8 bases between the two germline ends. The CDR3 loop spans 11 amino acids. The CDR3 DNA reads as TGTGCCAGCAGTTCCTTCGGGGAAGCTTTCTTT. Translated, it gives CASSSFGEAFF.

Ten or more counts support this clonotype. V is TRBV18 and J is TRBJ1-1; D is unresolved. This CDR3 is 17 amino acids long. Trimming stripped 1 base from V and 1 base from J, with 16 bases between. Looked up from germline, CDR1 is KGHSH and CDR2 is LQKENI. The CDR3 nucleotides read TGTGCCAGCTCACCACGAGATGACGTTCGGCCGAACACTGAAGCTTTCTTT. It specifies CASSPRDDVRPNTEAFF.

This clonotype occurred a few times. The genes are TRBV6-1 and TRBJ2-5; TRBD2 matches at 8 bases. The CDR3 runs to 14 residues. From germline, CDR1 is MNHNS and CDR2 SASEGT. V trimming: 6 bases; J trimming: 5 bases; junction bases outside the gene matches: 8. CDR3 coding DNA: TGTGCCAGCAGAACTAGCGGAGAGGGGGAGACCCAGTACTTC. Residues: CASRTSGEGETQYF.